This T cell receptor beta chain was identified during a study of identical twins' blood T cells. TCR cDNA libraries were made from RNA using a previously described, modified protocol. TCRdb ran MiXCR on the 5' RACE reads and lists one entry per CDR3 protein. The data contain roughly 380,000 distinct CDR3 sequences, over 25% of them singletons. Trimming removed 3 bases at V and 0 bases at J, with 9 bases between. This CDR3 spans 14 amino acids. The germline V gene has CDR1 SGHTA and CDR2 FQGNSA. The sample taken for sequencing was PBMCs. The chain couples TRBV7-2 to TRBJ2-7; D is unclear. This receptor was identified in a woman between 18 and 50 years old in good health. The CDR3 nucleotides read TGTGCCAGCAGCTTGACGCAGAGCTCCTACGAGCAGTACTTC. Protein: CASSLTQSSYEQYF.